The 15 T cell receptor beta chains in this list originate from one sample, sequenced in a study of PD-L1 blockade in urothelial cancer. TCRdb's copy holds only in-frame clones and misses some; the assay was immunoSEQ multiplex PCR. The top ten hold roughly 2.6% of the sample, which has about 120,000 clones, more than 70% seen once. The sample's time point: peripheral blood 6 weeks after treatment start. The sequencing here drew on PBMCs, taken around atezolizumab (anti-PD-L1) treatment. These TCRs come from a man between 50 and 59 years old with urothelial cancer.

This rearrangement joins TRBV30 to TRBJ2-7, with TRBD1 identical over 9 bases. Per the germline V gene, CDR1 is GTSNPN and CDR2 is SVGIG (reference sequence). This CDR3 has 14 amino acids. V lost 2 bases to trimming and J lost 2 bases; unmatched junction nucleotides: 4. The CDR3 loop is CAWSPGTGTYEQYF. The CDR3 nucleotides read TGTGCCTGGAGTCCCGGGACAGGGACCTACGAGCAGTACTTC.

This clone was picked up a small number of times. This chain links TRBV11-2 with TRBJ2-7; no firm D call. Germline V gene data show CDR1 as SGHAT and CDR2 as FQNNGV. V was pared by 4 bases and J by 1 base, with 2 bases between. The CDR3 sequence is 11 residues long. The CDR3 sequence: CASSSSYEQYF. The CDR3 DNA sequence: TGTGCCAGCAGCTCTTCCTACGAGCAGTACTTC.

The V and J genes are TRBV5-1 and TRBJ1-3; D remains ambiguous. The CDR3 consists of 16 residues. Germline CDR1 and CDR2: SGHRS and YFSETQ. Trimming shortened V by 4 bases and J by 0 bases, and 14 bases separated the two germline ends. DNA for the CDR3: TGCGCCAGCAGCCCCCAAGCCCAAGACTCTGGAAACACCATATATTTT. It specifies CASSPQAQDSGNTIYF. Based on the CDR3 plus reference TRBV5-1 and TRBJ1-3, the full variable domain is KAGVTQTPRYLIKTRGQQVTLSCSPISGHRSVSWYQQTPGQGLQFLFEYFSETQRNKGNFPGRFSGRQFSNSRSEMNVSTLELGDSALYLCASSPQAQDSGNTIYFGEGSWLTVV.

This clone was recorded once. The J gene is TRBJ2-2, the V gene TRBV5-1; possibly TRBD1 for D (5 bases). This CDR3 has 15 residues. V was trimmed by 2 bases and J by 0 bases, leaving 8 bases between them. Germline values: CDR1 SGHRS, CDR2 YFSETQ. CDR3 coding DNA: TGCGCCAGCAGCTTACAGGATACGAACACCGGGGAGCTGTTTTTT. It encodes CASSLQDTNTGELFF.

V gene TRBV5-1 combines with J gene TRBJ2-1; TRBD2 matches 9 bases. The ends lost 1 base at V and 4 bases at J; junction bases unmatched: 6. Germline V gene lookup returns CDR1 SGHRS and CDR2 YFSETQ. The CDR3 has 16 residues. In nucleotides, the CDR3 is TGCGCCAGCAGCTTGACGACTAGCGGAACGTACAATGAGCAGTTCTTC. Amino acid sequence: CASSLTTSGTYNEQFF.

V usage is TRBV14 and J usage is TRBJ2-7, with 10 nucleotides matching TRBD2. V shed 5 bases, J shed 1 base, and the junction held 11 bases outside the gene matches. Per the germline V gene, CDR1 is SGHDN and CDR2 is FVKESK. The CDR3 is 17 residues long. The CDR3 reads CASSGIRLAGMSYEQYF. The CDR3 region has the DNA TGTGCCAGCAGCGGAATCCGACTAGCGGGCATGTCCTACGAGCAGTACTTC.

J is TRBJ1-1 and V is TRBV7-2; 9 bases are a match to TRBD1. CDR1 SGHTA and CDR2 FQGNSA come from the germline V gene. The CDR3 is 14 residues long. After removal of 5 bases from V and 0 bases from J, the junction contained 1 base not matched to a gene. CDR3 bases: TGTGCCAGCAGCGGACAGGGGATGAACACTGAAGCTTTCTTT. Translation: CASSGQGMNTEAFF.

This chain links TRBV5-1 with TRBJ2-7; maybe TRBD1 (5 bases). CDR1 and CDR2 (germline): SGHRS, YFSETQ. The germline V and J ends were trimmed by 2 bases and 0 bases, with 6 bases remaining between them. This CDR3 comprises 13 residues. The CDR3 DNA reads TGCGCCAGCAGCTTTGACAGCTCCTACGAGCAGTACTTC. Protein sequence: CASSFDSSYEQYF.

CDR3 coding DNA: TGCGCCAGCAGCCTAGCGGGAGGGCACGAGCAGTTCTTC. Protein product: CASSLAGGHEQFF. This sequence joins TRBV5-1 and TRBJ2-1; 12 bases map to TRBD2. V lost 4 bases and J lost 10; bases outside the gene matches: 3. Per germline, CDR1 SGHRS and CDR2 YFSETQ. This CDR3 contains 13 residues.

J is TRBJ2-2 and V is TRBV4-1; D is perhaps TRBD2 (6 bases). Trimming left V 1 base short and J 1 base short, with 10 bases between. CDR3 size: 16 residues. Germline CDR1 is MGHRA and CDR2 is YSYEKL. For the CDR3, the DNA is TGCGCCAGCAGCCAAGCGGGACTCCTGAACACCGGGGAGCTGTTTTTT. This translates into CASSQAGLLNTGELFF.

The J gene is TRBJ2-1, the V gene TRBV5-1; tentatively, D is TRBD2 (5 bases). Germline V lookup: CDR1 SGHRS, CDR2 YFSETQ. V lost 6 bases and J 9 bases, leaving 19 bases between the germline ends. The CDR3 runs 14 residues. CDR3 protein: CASKMTGGRGEQFF. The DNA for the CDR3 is TGCGCCAGCAAAATGACCGGAGGTCGGGGTGAGCAGTTCTTC.

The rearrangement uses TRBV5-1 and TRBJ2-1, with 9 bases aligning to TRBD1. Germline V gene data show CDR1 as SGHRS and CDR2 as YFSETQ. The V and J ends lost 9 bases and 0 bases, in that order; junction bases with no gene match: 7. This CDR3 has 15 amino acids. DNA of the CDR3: TGCGCCACCCGACAGGGGGAGAGCTCCTACAATGAGCAGTTCTTC. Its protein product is CATRQGESSYNEQFF.

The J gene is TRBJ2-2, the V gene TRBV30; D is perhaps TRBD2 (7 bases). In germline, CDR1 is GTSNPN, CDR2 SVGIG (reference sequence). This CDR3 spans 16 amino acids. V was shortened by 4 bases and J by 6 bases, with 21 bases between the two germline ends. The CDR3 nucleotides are TGTGCCTGGATAAGAGGGGGGGTCCATGGGGCCGGGGAGCTGTTTTTT. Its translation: CAWIRGGVHGAGELFF. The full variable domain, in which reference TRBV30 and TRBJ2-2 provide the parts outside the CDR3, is SQTIHQWPATLVQPVGSPLSLECTVEGTSNPNLYWYRQAAGRGLQLLFYSVGIGQISSEVPQNLSASRPQDRQFILSSKKLLLSDSGFYLCAWIRGGVHGAGELFFGEGSRLTVL.

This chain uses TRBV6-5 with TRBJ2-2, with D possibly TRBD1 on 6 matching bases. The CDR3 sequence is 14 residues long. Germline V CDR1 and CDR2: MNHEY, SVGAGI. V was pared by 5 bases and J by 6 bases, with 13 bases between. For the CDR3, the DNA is TGTGCCAGCAGTCGAACAGGGACGGCCGGGGAGCTGTTTTTT. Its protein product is CASSRTGTAGELFF.

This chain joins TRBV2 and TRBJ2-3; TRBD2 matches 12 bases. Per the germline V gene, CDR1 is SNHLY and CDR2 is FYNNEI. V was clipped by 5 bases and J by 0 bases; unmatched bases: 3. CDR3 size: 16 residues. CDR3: CASSPGTSGSTDTQYF. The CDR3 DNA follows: TGTGCCAGCAGTCCAGGGACTAGCGGGAGCACAGATACGCAGTATTTT.